The table lists the clone carrying this TCR beta chain with a few counts. The sample originates from a study of T-cell memory formation after mild COVID-19. The TCR alpha and TCR beta cDNA libraries, bearing sample barcodes and UMIs, were generated by 5'RACE using constant-segment primers. TCRdb itself ran the 5' RACE reads through MiXCR, one entry per CDR3 protein. The sample includes 200,000 or so distinct CDR3 sequences, approximately 20% of them seen just once. The ends were cut back, 8 bases at V and 15 bases at J, with 26 bases in the middle. The V gene's germline CDR1 is SGHAT and CDR2 FQDESV (reference sequence). The length of the CDR3 is 14 residues.

Input material: PBMCs or a T cell subset sorted from them (not recorded which). The rearrangement joins TRBV11-1 to TRBJ2-4, with D perhaps TRBD1 (5 bases). The sequence was collected from an adult woman who had mild COVID-19 (a few samples of this study predate the infection). Cell type and time point are not known. Here the CDR3 DNA reads TGTGCCAGCCGTAGGGAAGGGGCAACAGGCCTCACGTACTTC. Amino acid sequence: CASRREGATGLTYF.